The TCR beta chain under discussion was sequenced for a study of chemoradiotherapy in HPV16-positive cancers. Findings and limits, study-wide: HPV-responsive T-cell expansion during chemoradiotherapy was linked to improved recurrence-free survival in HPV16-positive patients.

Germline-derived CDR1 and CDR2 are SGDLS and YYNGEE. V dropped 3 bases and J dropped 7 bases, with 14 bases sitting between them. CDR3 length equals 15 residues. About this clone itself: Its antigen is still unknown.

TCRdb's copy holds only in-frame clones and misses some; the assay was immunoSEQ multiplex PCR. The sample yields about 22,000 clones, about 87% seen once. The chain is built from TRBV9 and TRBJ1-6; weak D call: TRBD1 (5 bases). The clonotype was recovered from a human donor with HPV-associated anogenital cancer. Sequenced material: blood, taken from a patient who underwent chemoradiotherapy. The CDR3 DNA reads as TGTGCCAGCAGCGAGAGGGGCAGGGAGAATTCACCCCTCCACTTT. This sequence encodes CASSERGRENSPLHF.